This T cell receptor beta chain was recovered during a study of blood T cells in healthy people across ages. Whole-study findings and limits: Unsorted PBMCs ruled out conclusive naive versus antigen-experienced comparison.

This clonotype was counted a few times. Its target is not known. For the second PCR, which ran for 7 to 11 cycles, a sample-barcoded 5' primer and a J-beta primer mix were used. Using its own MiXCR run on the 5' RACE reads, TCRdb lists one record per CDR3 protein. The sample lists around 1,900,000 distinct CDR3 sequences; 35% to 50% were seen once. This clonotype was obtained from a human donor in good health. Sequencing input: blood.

In DNA, the CDR3 is TGTGCCAGCAGCCCCGTGAAGGGAGGGGAGACCCAGTACTTC. Its translation: CASSPVKGGETQYF. This chain joins TRBV6-6 and TRBJ2-5; 7 bases are shared with TRBD2. With V trimmed by 6 bases and J by 5 bases, 9 bases remained unmatched. CDR3 length: 14 amino acids. Looked up from germline, CDR1 is MNHNY and CDR2 is SVGAGI (reference sequence).